This T cell receptor beta chain originates from a study of blood T cells in healthy people across ages (dated by TCRdb to about 2015). Regarding the research as a whole: In model experiments, roughly one uniquely barcoded TCR beta cDNA molecule per two T cells was captured by template switching. To track age-related changes in TCR beta repertoire diversity, the study relied on deep sequencing normalized with unique cDNA molecular identifiers. Four age groups were formed from the donors: young (average about 16 years), middle-aged (approximately 39), aged (over 55) and long-lived (less than 85). To avoid experimental bias, donors of different ages were spread randomly across the sequencing lanes. The study analyzed two additional independent replicas of 1 million unique cDNA reads from the same blood draw for two donors, one aged 18 to 30 and one aged 80 or older.

Turning to this clonotype: Its antigen is unknown. No base quality information exists; no much larger clone differs at one position.

Spanning cysteine to phenylalanine, the CDR3 consists of 15 amino acids. The entry retains the CDR3 DNA only, 45 bases that are in frame from base 1. V lost 4 bases and J lost 7 bases; the stretch between them is 17 bases long. The germline V gene gives CDR1 as ENHRY and CDR2 as SYGVKD. What the work shows at the level of the full study, not this receptor alone: Total diversity estimates from one million sequenced T cells were considered lower bounds and underestimates. Compared with the aged group, the long-lived group had more naive CD4+ T cells, fewer expanded clones and increased TCR diversity, a pattern suggesting age selection. Observed TCR beta diversity per million T cells fell roughly linearly with age, and a significant reduction was already apparent by age about 43. Donor CMV infection status was unknown, potentially confounding age-related changes in expanded clonotypes. A strong correlation was found between observed TCR beta diversity and the percentage of naive T cells measured by flow cytometry. Since profiling was done on bulk unsorted PBMCs, naive and antigen-experienced compartments could not be conclusively compared.

Libraries were constructed by 5' RACE. These reads were obtained on an Illumina HiSeq 2500. The second PCR ran for roughly 7 to 12 cycles and used a J-beta primer mix along with a sample-barcoded 5' primer. A template-switch 5' adaptor carrying 12 random nucleotides introduced a unique molecular identifier onto each TCR beta cDNA molecule. Each sample yielded at least 2.5 million CDR3-containing paired-end reads. First-strand cDNA synthesis was performed from all RNA using the Mint cDNA synthesis kit, with priming by a TRBC-specific oligonucleotide. Following uracil-DNA glycosylase treatment, all cDNA underwent a first 18-cycle PCR with the universal primers M1SS and BC2_uni_R. The study's processing was this. Normalization of each sample was performed by random selection of 1 million high-quality reads, each carrying a distinct molecular identifier. Instead of being binned into consensus sequences, reads with shared molecular identifiers were discarded. CDR3 identification, clonotype clustering and error correction used MiTCR with a Q25 quality threshold and the strictest error-elimination algorithm. A nonparametric unseen species model with Euler transformation was used to estimate a lower bound on total TCR beta diversity. TCRdb took the public reads, trimmed them with fastp at Q25, ran MiXCR for clone calling and kept in-frame beta chains. A single entry per CDR3 protein holds the most common genes and DNA from its merged rows. None of the V and J calls come from the authors' own analysis; TCRdb made them. The sample table holds fewer than 950,000 distinct CDR3 sequences, of which 36% were seen once. About an eighth of the sample comes from the top ten.

Donors were roughly 40 systemically healthy Caucasian individuals from Russia aged roughly 6 to 95 years. Each donor gave ten milliliters of peripheral blood, drawn into EDTA-treated Vacutainer tubes. Ficoll-Paque density-gradient centrifugation was used to isolate PBMCs, with at least 6 million per sample. Trizol reagent was used to extract total RNA from the PBMCs, yielding at least 5.5 micrograms per sample. For every donor, an aliquot of PBMCs went through flow cytometry to measure the percentages of naive CD45RAhigh/CD27high T cells. This receptor chain uses TRBV10-3 and TRBJ2-1, with no confidently assigned D gene. The sequence derives from a man aged 18-30 years in good health. Sequencing was carried out using blood. The CDR3 corresponds to CAISVSAPWLNEQFF. Here is the DNA: TGTGCCATCAGTGTAAGTGCCCCCTGGTTGAATGAGCAGTTCTTC.